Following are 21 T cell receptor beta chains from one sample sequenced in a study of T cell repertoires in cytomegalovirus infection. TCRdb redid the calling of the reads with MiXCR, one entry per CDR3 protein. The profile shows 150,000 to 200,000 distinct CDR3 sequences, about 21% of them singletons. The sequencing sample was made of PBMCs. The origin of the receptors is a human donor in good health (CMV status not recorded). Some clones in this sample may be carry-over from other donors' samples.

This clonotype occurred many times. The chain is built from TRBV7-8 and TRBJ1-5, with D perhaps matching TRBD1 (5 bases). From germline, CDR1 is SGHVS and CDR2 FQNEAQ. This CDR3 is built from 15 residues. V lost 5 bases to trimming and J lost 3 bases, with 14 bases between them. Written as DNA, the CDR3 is TGTGCCAGCAGCCCCAGGGTAGAGTACAATCAGCCCCAGCATTTT. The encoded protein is CASSPRVEYNQPQHF.

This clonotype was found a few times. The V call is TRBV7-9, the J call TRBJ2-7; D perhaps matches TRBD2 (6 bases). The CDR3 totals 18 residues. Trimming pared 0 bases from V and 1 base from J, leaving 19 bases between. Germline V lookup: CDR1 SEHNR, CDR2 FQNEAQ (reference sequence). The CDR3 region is CASSLALGGTPTSYEQYF. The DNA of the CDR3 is TGTGCCAGCAGCTTAGCGCTGGGGGGAACGCCGACATCCTACGAGCAGTACTTC. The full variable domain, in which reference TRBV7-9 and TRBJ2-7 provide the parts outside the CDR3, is DTGVSQNPRHKITKRGQNVTFRCDPISEHNRLYWYRQTLGQGPEFLTYFQNEAQLEKSRLLSDRFSAERPKGSFSTLEIQRTEQGDSAMYLCASSLALGGTPTSYEQYFGPGTRLTVT.

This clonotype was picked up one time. The CDR3 here is CSVGLAGGSVEQFF. Here the CDR3 DNA reads TGCAGCGTGGGACTAGCGGGAGGATCGGTTGAGCAGTTCTTC. The chain is built from TRBV29-1 and TRBJ2-1; 15 bases agree with TRBD2. This CDR3 is built from 14 residues. Germline CDR1 SQVTM, CDR2 ANQGSEA. V gave up 6 bases and J gave up 9 bases; unmatched junction bases: 6.

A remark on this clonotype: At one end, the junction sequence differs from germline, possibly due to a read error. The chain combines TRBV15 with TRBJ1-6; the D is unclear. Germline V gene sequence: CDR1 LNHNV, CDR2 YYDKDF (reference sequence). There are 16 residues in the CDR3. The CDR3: CAPSSRHTQDNSPLHF. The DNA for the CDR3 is TGTGCCCCCAGCTCCCGGCATACGCAGGATAATTCACCCCTCCACTTT.

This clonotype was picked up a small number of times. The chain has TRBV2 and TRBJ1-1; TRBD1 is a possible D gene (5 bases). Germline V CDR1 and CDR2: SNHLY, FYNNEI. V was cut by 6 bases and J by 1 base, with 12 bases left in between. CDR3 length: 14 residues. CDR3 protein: CASSRQFSNTEAFF. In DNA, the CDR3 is TGTGCCAGCAGCCGACAGTTTTCGAACACTGAAGCTTTCTTT.

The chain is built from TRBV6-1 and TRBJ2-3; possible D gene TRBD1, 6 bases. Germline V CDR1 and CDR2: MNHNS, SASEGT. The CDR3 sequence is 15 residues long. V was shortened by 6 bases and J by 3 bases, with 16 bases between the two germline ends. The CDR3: CASSVLTGLTDTQYF. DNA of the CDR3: TGTGCCAGCAGCGTTCTTACAGGGCTTACAGATACGCAGTATTTT.

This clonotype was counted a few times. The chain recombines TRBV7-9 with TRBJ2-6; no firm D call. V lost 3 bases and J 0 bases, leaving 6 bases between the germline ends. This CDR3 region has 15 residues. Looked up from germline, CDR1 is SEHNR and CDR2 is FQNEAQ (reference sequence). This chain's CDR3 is CASSFLGSGANVLTF. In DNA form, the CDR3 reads TGTGCCAGCAGCTTCTTGGGCTCTGGGGCCAACGTCCTGACTTTC.

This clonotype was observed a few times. The CDR3 region is CASSVDRAGYTF. The CDR3 DNA follows: TGTGCCAGCAGTGTTGACAGGGCGGGCTACACCTTC. The chain uses TRBV6-1 and TRBJ1-2; 7 bases are a match to TRBD1. Germline V gives CDR1 MNHNS, CDR2 SASEGT. The V gene end was trimmed by 4 bases and the J gene end by 8 bases; junction bases not matched to a gene: 4. The CDR3 is 12 residues long.

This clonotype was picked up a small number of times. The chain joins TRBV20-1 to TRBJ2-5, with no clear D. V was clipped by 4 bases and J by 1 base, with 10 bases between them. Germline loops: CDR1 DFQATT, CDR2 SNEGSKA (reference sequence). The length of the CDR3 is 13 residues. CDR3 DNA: TGCAGTGCTAAGGAACGGATCCAAGAGACCCAGTACTTC. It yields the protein CSAKERIQETQYF.

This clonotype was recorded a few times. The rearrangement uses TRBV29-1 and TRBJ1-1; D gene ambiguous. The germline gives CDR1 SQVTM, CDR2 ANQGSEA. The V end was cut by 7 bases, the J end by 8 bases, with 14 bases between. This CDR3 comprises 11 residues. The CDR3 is CSAGPGPEAFF. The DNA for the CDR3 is TGCAGCGCCGGGCCCGGGCCCGAAGCTTTCTTT.

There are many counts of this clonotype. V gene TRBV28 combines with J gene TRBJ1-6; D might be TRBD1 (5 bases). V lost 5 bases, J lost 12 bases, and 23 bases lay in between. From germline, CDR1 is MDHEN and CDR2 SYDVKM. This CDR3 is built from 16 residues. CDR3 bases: TGTGCCAGCAGTCAGACGACAGAACCGATCTCGGTACCCCTCCACTTT. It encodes CASSQTTEPISVPLHF.

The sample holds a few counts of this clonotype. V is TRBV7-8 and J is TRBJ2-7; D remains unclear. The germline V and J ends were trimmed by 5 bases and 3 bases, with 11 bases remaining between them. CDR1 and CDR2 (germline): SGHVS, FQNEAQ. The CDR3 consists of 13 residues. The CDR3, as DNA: TGTGCCAGCAGCCCCGGGTTTGTCTACGAGCAGTACTTC. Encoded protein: CASSPGFVYEQYF.

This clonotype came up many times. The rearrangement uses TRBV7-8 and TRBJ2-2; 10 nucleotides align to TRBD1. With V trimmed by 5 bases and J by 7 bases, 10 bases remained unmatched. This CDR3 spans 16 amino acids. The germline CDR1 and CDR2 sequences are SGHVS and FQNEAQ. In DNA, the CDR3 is TGTGCCAGCAGCGTTACGACAGGGGGCGCCGGCGGGGAGCTGTTTTTT. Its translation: CASSVTTGGAGGELFF.

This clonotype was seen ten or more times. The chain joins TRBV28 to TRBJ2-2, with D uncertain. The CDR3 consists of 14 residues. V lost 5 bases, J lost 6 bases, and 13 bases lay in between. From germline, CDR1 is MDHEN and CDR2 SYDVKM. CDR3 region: CASSPIREAGELFF. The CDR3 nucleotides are TGTGCCAGCAGTCCTATCCGTGAAGCCGGGGAGCTGTTTTTT.

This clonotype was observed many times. Written as DNA, the CDR3 is TGTGCCAGCAGCGACGGCAGGCGTGCCGGGGAGCTGTTTTTT. Translated, it gives CASSDGRRAGELFF. V is TRBV7-2 and J is TRBJ2-2, with D uncertain. V lost 5 bases to trimming and J lost 6 bases, with 13 bases between them. This CDR3 contains 14 residues. The germline V gene encodes CDR1 SGHTA and CDR2 FQGNSA.

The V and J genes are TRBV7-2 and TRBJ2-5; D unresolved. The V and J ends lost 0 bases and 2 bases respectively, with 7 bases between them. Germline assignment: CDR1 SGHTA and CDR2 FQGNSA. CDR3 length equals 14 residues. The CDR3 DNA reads TGTGCCAGCAGCTTAGCGATGCGGCAAGAGACCCAGTACTTC. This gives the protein CASSLAMRQETQYF. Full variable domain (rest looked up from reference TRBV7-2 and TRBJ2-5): GAGVSQSPSNKVTEKGKDVELRCDPISGHTALYWYRQSLGQGLEFLIYFQGNSAPDKSGLPSDRFSAERTGGSVSTLTIQRTQQEDSAVYLCASSLAMRQETQYFGPGTRLLVL.

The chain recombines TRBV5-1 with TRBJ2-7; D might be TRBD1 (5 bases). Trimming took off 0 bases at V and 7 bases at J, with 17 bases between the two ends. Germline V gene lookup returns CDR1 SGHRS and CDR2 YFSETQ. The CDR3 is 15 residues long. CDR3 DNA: TGCGCCAGCAGCTTGGCCGCCCAGGGTTCGGAGGAGCAGTACTTC. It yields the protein CASSLAAQGSEEQYF. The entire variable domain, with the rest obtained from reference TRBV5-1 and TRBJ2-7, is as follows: KAGVTQTPRYLIKTRGQQVTLSCSPISGHRSVSWYQQTPGQGLQFLFEYFSETQRNKGNFPGRFSGRQFSNSRSEMNVSTLELGDSALYLCASSLAAQGSEEQYFGPGTRLTVT.

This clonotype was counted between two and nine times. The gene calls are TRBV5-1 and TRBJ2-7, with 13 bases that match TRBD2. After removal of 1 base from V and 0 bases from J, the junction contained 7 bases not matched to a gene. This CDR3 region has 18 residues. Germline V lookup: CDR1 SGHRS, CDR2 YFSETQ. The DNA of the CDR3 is TGCGCCAGCAGCTTGAGACTAGCGGGGGGCCGTAGCTCCTACGAGCAGTACTTC. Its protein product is CASSLRLAGGRSSYEQYF. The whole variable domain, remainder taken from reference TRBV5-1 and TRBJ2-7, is KAGVTQTPRYLIKTRGQQVTLSCSPISGHRSVSWYQQTPGQGLQFLFEYFSETQRNKGNFPGRFSGRQFSNSRSEMNVSTLELGDSALYLCASSLRLAGGRSSYEQYFGPGTRLTVT.

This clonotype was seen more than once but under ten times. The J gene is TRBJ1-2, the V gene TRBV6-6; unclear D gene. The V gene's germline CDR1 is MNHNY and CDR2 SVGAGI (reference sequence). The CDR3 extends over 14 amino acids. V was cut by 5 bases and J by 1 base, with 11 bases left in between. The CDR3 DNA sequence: TGTGCCAGCAGTCCTCGGGCCAATAACTATGGCTACACCTTC. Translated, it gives CASSPRANNYGYTF.

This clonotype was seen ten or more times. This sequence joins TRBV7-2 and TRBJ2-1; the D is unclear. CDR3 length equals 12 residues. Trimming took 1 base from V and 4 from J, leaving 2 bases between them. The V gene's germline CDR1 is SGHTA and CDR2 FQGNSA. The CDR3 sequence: CASSLGYNEQFF. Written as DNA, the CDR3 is TGTGCCAGCAGCTTAGGGTACAATGAGCAGTTCTTC.

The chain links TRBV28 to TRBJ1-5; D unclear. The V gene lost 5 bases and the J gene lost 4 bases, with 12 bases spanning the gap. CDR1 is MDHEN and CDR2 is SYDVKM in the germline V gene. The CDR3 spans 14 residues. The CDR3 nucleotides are TGTGCCAGCAGTCCCGGGCCAGTTAATCAGCCCCAGCATTTT. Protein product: CASSPGPVNQPQHF.